The 7 T cell receptor beta chains below all came from one sample that was sequenced in a study of neoadjuvant nivolumab and ipilimumab in lung cancer. Only in-frame clones appear in the TCRdb table, and some are missing; sequencing was by immunoSEQ multiplex PCR. The sample consists of 6,500 to 10,000 clones, around 79% of them appearing once. The starting material was adjacent normal lung tissue, obtained after neoadjuvant nivolumab, alone or with ipilimumab, at or shortly before surgery. Receptor source: an adult with non-small cell lung cancer.

The rearrangement joins TRBV27 to TRBJ2-3, with D unclear. Trimming took 3 bases from V and 2 from J, leaving 15 bases between them. Germline values: CDR1 MNHEY, CDR2 SMNVEV (reference sequence). The CDR3 has 16 residues. CDR3 residues: CASSFRQGPVTDTQYF. The CDR3, as DNA: TGTGCCAGCAGTTTCAGGCAAGGGCCTGTCACAGATACGCAGTATTTT.

The CDR3 protein is CASSLAAGTDSPLHF. The CDR3 DNA is TGTGCCAGCAGCTTAGCCGCGGGGACGGATTCACCCCTCCACTTT. V gene TRBV7-6 combines with J gene TRBJ1-6; the D gene is possibly TRBD1 (5 bases). V was cut by 0 bases and J by 8 bases, with 11 bases left in between. Germline assignment: CDR1 SGHVS and CDR2 FNYEAQ. The CDR3 is made up of 15 amino acids.

This chain uses TRBV19 with TRBJ1-4; 7 nucleotides match TRBD1. Germline V gene sequence: CDR1 LNHDA, CDR2 SQIVND (reference sequence). CDR3 length equals 13 residues. V shed 5 bases and J 7 bases; nucleotides not matched to a gene: 4. The CDR3 DNA reads TGTGCCAGTAGTGGAACAGGGGTTGAAAAACTGTTTTTT. It is translated as CASSGTGVEKLFF.

V and J are TRBV6-1 and TRBJ1-5; 7 positions match TRBD1. Germline CDR1 and CDR2: MNHNS and SASEGT. J lost 3 bases, V lost 3 bases, and 8 bases had no gene match. The CDR3 spans 16 residues. This CDR3 is CASSDIIQGNNQPQHF. The CDR3 bases are TGTGCCAGCAGTGACATAATACAGGGGAACAATCAGCCCCAGCATTTT.

V is TRBV4-2 and J is TRBJ1-1; TRBD1 is a possible D gene (5 bases). This CDR3 region has 14 residues. V was shortened by 1 base and J by 0 bases, with 6 bases between the two germline ends. The V gene's germline CDR1 is LGHNA and CDR2 YNFKEQ. For the CDR3, the DNA is TGTGCCAGCAGCCAAGGACAGCTGAACACTGAAGCTTTCTTT. Protein sequence: CASSQGQLNTEAFF.

The chain is built from TRBV6-6 and TRBJ2-7, with 9 bases lining up with TRBD2. V was pared by 6 bases and J by 4 bases, with 4 bases of the junction left unmatched. The V gene's germline CDR1 is MNHNY and CDR2 SVGAGI (reference sequence). CDR3 length: 13 residues. The CDR3 sequence is CASSSLAGYEQYF. CDR3 DNA: TGTGCCAGCAGCTCTCTAGCGGGGTACGAGCAGTACTTC.

V usage is TRBV5-4 and J usage is TRBJ2-1, with D possibly being TRBD2 (7 bases). The CDR3 is 15 residues long. Germline V gene lookup returns CDR1 SGHNT and CDR2 YYREEE (reference sequence). The V end was cut by 1 base, the J end by 7 bases, with 15 bases between. The CDR3 here is CASSLSGGLRNEQFF. The CDR3 region has the DNA TGTGCCAGCAGCTTGTCGGGGGGCCTGAGGAATGAGCAGTTCTTC.